This T cell receptor (beta chain) was recovered during a study of T-cell reconstitution after alpha-beta-depleted transplantation in children. The CDR3 length is 14 residues. Trimming shortened V by 1 base and J by 7 bases, and 15 bases separated the two germline ends. Germline CDR1 is DFQATT and CDR2 is SNEGSKA (reference sequence). This clonotype was seen ten or more times. Its antigen is currently unknown. Preparation of the TCRbeta library was carried out with unique molecular identifiers. MiXCR, applied by TCRdb to the PCR reads, yields one record per CDR3 protein. This sample has roughly 250,000 distinct CDR3 sequences, with around 8% found just once. Study-wide points: About two months after transplant, alpha-beta T cells reportedly came from several hundred expanded graft clones.

The V and J genes are TRBV20-1 and TRBJ2-3; D possibly corresponds to TRBD2 (5 bases). The sample was PBMCs, mostly from graft donor cells, taken 180 days after TCRalphabeta/CD19-depleted stem cell transplant. The sequence was collected from a male patient under 18 who had a stem cell transplant for acute lymphoblastic leukemia, so the T cells may come from the graft donor. CDR3 sequence reads: CSARGASLGNTQYF. The CDR3 DNA follows: TGCAGTGCTAGAGGGGCCTCACTCGGGAATACGCAGTATTTT.